The T cell receptor beta chain under discussion was sequenced for a study of T cell responses to AZD1222 COVID-19 vaccine. Study outcomes and limitations: Sampling captured repertoires only after the peak T cell response.

The protocol was immunoSEQ multiplex PCR, while the TCRdb copy is restricted to in-frame clones and leaves out a portion. The sample lists 95,000 or so clones, about 88% occurring once. Germline CDR1 reads SGHRS; CDR2 reads YFSETQ. CDR3 length: 14 amino acids. With 0 bases removed from V and 4 bases from J, the gap between germline ends came to 5 bases. With respect to this clone: Its antigen is undetermined.

The sample was peripheral blood, taken on day 0 of AZD1222 vaccination. This clonotype originated in an adult in good health. V is TRBV5-1 and J is TRBJ2-6; D unclear. The CDR3: CASSLVAGANVLTF. The DNA of the CDR3 is TGCGCCAGCAGCTTGGTAGCCGGGGCCAACGTCCTGACTTTC.